This TCR beta chain originates from a study of control samples from healthy donors and cancer patients. Germline lookup yields CDR1 LGHNA and CDR2 YSLEER. The CDR3 is 17 amino acids. Trimming took off 0 bases at V and 6 bases at J, with 17 bases between the two ends. Method: immunoSEQ multiplex PCR; TCRdb's copy keeps in-frame clones and lacks some. Of fewer than 15,000 clones listed, 60% to 80% are singletons. The specimen sequenced was formalin-fixed, paraffin-embedded tissue. V usage is TRBV4-3 and J usage is TRBJ2-2, with D perhaps matching TRBD2 (6 bases). The sequence derives from a female donor with lung cancer. CDR3 bases: TGCGCCAGCAGCCAAGATGCACGCGGGGTAGCGCCCGGGGAGCTGTTTTTT. Its protein is CASSQDARGVAPGELFF.